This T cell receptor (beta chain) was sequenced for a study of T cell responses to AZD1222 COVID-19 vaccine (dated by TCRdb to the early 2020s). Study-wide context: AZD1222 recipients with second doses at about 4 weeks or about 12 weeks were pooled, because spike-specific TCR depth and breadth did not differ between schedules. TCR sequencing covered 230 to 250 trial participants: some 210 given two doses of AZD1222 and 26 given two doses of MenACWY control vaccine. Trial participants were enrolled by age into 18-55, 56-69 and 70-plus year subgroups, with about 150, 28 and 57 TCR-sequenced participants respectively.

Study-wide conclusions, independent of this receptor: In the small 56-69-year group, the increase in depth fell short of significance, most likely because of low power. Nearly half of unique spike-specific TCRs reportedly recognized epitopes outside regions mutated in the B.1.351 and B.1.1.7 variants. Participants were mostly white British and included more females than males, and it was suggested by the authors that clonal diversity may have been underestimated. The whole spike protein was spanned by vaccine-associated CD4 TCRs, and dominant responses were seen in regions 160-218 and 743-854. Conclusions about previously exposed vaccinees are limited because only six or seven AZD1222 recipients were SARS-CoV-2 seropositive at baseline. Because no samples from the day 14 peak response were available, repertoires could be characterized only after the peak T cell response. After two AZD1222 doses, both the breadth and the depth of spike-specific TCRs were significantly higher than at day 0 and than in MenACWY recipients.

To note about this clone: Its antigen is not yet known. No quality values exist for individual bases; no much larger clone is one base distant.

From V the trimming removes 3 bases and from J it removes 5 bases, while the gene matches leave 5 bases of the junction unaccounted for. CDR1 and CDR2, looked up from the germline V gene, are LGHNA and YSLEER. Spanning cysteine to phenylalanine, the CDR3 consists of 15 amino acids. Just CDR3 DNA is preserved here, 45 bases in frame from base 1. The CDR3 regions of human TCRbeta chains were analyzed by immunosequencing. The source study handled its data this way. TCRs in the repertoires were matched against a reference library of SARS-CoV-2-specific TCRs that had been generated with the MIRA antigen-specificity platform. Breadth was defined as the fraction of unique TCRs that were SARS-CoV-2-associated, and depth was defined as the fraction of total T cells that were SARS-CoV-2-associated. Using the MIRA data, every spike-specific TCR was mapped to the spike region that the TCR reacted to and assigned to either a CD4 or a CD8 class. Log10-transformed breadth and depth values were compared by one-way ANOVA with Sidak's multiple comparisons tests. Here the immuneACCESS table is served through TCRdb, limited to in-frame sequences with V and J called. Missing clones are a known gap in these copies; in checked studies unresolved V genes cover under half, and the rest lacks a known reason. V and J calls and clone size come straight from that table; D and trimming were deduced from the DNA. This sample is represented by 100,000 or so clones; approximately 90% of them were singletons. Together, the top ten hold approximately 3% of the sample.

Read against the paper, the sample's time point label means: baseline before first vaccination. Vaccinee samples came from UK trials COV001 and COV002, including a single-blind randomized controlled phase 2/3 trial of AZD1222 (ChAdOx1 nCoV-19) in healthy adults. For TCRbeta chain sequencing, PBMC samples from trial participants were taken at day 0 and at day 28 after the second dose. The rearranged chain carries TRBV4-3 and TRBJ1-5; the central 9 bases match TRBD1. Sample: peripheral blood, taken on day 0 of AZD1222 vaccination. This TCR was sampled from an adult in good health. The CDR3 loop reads CASSQGQGPDQPQHF. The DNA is TGCGCCAGCAGCCAGGGACAGGGTCCGGATCAGCCCCAGCATTTT.